This T cell receptor beta chain was identified during a study of cytomegalovirus exposure and HLA in healthy donors. Study-level information: Samples from HLA-typed donors yielded about 85 million unique TCRs in an early data release. Study-level findings and limits: Using the classifier, cytomegalovirus status was reportedly diagnosed with high specificity and sensitivity.

V dropped 0 bases and J dropped 4 bases, with 11 bases sitting between them. The length of the CDR3 is 15 residues. Germline CDR1 and CDR2: MNHEY and SMNVEV (reference sequence). Donors sampled were nominally healthy, though unrecorded immune exposures were likely. The PCR was carried out with 60 Vbeta primers and 13 Jbeta primers. Method: immunoSEQ multiplex PCR; TCRdb's copy keeps in-frame clones and lacks some. Counted here are tens of thousands of clones, around four fifths occurring once; the ten biggest clones make up approximately 5.4%. This clone was seen only a few times. No antigen is known for it.

The chain has TRBV27 and TRBJ2-3; D uncertain. This TCR was sampled from a male donor in good health and CMV-seropositive. The sequencing input was PBMCs. CDR3 sequence: CASSLSNPTADTQYF. CDR3 coding DNA: TGTGCCAGCAGTTTATCAAACCCCACGGCAGATACGCAGTATTTT.